The 30 T cell receptor beta chains listed next were all sequenced from one sample in a study of vaccination effects on CD4 cells after COVID-19. Ahead of sequencing, the ViraFEST assay grew antigen-specific CD4+ T cells using viral peptide pools. Subsequent to roughly 10 days of culture, CD4+ T cells were isolated. TCRdb's table, derived via immunoSEQ multiplex PCR, lists solely in-frame clones and lacks some. The sample records approximately 22,000 clones, around 70% being singletons. Antigen specificity for these receptors is unknown. Sample: CD4+ T cells from PBMCs cultured with HCoV-229E spike peptides, taken before COVID-19 vaccination. These receptors came from a human donor who received a COVID-19 vaccine.

This chain links TRBV4-1 with TRBJ1-2; 7 bases agree with TRBD1. Germline V gives CDR1 MGHRA, CDR2 YSYEKL. The CDR3 has 17 amino acids. The ends lost 1 base at V and 7 bases at J; junction bases unmatched: 15. The CDR3 DNA follows: TGCGCCAGCAGCCAAGTCGCGTTGGGTAGGGGGCCGTCTGGCTACACCTTC. Translated: CASSQVALGRGPSGYTF.

The DNA of the CDR3 is TGTGCCAGCAGTGGGGGGGGCAGATTGTACGCGAGCAATCAGCCCCAGCATTTT. As protein: CASSGGGRLYASNQPQHF. The V and J genes are TRBV6-1 and TRBJ1-5; maybe TRBD1 (6 bases). Trimming removed 4 bases at V and 1 base at J, with 20 bases between. Germline CDR1 reads MNHNS; CDR2 reads SASEGT. The CDR3 has 18 residues.

The chain has TRBV29-1 and TRBJ2-1; maybe TRBD2 (5 bases). The germline CDR1 and CDR2 sequences are SQVTM and ANQGSEA. Trimming stripped 3 bases from V and 10 bases from J, with 16 bases between. The CDR3 extends over 13 amino acids. In nucleotides, the CDR3 is TGCAGCGTTGAGTCCACCCAGAGGGCGGAGCAGTTCTTC. This gives the protein CSVESTQRAEQFF.

This clone has only a few counts. The genes are TRBV4-1 and TRBJ1-3, with 12 nucleotides matching TRBD1. The CDR3 covers 18 residues. Germline-derived CDR1 and CDR2 are MGHRA and YSYEKL. J gave up 7 bases and V 0 bases, and 10 bases lay outside the gene matches. The DNA of the CDR3 is TGCGCCAGCAGCCAAGAAGGCTGGGGACAGGGGGCCGTCAACACCATATATTTT. Translating it yields CASSQEGWGQGAVNTIYF.

As DNA, the CDR3 is TGTGCCAGCCACGGTAACAGGGATCAGCCCCAGCATTTT. Translating gives CASHGNRDQPQHF. The chain combines TRBV19 with TRBJ1-5; tentatively, D is TRBD1 (6 bases). The CDR3 totals 13 residues. Germline V lookup: CDR1 LNHDA, CDR2 SQIVND (reference sequence). The V end was cut by 9 bases, the J end by 5 bases, with 14 bases between.

The chain has TRBV14 and TRBJ1-4; D gene unclear. Germline-derived CDR1 and CDR2 are SGHDN and FVKESK. The V end was cut by 1 base, the J end by 10 bases, with 7 bases between. This CDR3 is 12 amino acids long. The CDR3 DNA reads TGTGCCAGCAGCCAAGTAACCGGAAAACTGTTTTTT. Residues: CASSQVTGKLFF.

This chain links TRBV27 with TRBJ1-5, with D perhaps matching TRBD1 (5 bases). With 5 bases removed from V and 4 bases from J, the gap between germline ends came to 18 bases. This CDR3 is built from 16 residues. CDR1 and CDR2 (germline): MNHEY, SMNVEV (reference sequence). The DNA for the CDR3 is TGTGCCAGCAGTCCCGGGACTTTGGGGGGTAATCAGCCCCAGCATTTT. This gives the protein CASSPGTLGGNQPQHF.

The V call is TRBV5-1, the J call TRBJ2-6; 7 bases fit TRBD1. The CDR3 runs 15 residues. Germline CDR1 SGHRS, CDR2 YFSETQ. V trimming: 5 bases; J trimming: 0 bases; junction bases outside the gene matches: 2. The CDR3 DNA reads TGCGCCAGCAGGTGGGACAGCTCTGGGGCCAACGTCCTGACTTTC. This gives the protein CASRWDSSGANVLTF.

This chain links TRBV6-2 or TRBV6-3 with TRBJ1-1; D is unresolved. The CDR3 has 13 residues. Germline lookup yields CDR1 MNHEY and CDR2 SVGEGT. V gave up 4 bases and J gave up 3 bases, with 9 bases separating them. In DNA, the CDR3 is TGTGCCAGCAGTTGGTCAGCCTACACTGAAGCTTTCTTT. Translation: CASSWSAYTEAFF.

V is TRBV12-3 or TRBV12-4 and J is TRBJ1-5; D call uncertain. The CDR3 runs 13 residues. V was pared by 2 bases and J by 8 bases, with 10 bases between. Here the CDR3 DNA reads TGTGCCAGCAGTTTAAAGCCCTCGGAGCCCCAGCATTTT. It codes for CASSLKPSEPQHF.

The V and J genes are TRBV2 and TRBJ1-2; maybe TRBD1 (6 bases). Germline CDR1 reads SNHLY; CDR2 reads FYNNEI. The CDR3 is made up of 14 amino acids. CDR3: CAGGAQGVLMGYTF. In DNA, the CDR3 is TGTGCTGGGGGGGCACAGGGTGTTCTAATGGGCTACACCTTC.

This clone has more than one count but fewer than ten. The rearrangement joins TRBV19 to TRBJ2-7; D perhaps matches TRBD2 (5 bases). V was trimmed by 3 bases and J by 3 bases, leaving 18 bases between them. The CDR3 length is 16 residues. Looked up from germline, CDR1 is LNHDA and CDR2 is SQIVND (reference sequence). CDR3 nucleotides: TGTGCCAGTAGTATGGCCTCGGCGGGTTACGACTACGAGCAGTACTTC. Translated: CASSMASAGYDYEQYF.

This clone has a single count. This rearrangement joins TRBV6-5 to TRBJ1-5; D remains unclear. Germline V gene sequence: CDR1 MNHEY, CDR2 SVGAGI. The V end lost 7 bases, the J end lost 5 bases, and 9 bases lay between the germline ends. The CDR3 is 12 residues long. CDR3 region: CASKEQYQPQHF. The CDR3 DNA reads as TGTGCCAGCAAGGAACAGTATCAGCCCCAGCATTTT.

The chain joins TRBV4-1 to TRBJ2-1, with TRBD2 identical over 12 bases. CDR1 MGHRA and CDR2 YSYEKL come from the germline V gene. Losses at the gene ends were 1 base for V and 6 bases for J; bases not matched to a gene: 4. This CDR3 has 16 amino acids. CDR3 protein: CASSQVLTSGGNEQFF. CDR3 bases: TGCGCCAGCAGCCAAGTATTGACTAGCGGGGGCAATGAGCAGTTCTTC.

The J gene is TRBJ2-7, the V gene TRBV23-1; D call uncertain. TRBV23-1 is an ORF, and what it does is uncertain. The V gene lost 6 bases and the J gene lost 3 bases, with 18 bases spanning the gap. This CDR3 region has 15 residues. CDR3: CASSRCSYVNYEQYF. CDR3 nucleotides: TGCGCCAGCAGCCGGTGCAGCTACGTTAACTACGAGCAGTACTTC.

This chain joins TRBV5-5 and TRBJ1-2, with 9 positions matching TRBD1. The trim removed 0 bases at V and 5 bases at J, leaving 5 bases unmatched. CDR3 size: 15 residues. Germline CDR1 is SGHKS and CDR2 is YYEKEE (reference sequence). CDR3 amino acids: CASSLGTGVQYGYTF. The CDR3 bases are TGTGCCAGCAGCTTGGGGACAGGGGTTCAATATGGCTACACCTTC.

The rearrangement links TRBV11-3 to TRBJ2-2; D is perhaps TRBD1 (6 bases). This CDR3 is 15 amino acids long. The germline V and J ends were trimmed by 3 bases and 0 bases, with 8 bases remaining between them. CDR1 is SGHNT, CDR2 YENEEA, per germline. The CDR3 DNA is TGTGCCAGCAGCTTCCAGGGGACGAACACCGGGGAGCTGTTTTTT. As protein: CASSFQGTNTGELFF.

The DNA for the CDR3 is TGTGCCAGCAGCGGGACTAGCTTTCCCAATGAGCAGTTCTTC. This translates into CASSGTSFPNEQFF. This sequence joins TRBV5-8 and TRBJ2-1, with TRBD2 matching over 9 bases. Germline assignment: CDR1 SGHTS and CDR2 YDEGEE. The V and J ends lost 4 bases and 6 bases, in that order; junction bases with no gene match: 5. The CDR3 is 14 amino acids.

The rearrangement uses TRBV11-2 and TRBJ2-7; TRBD1 is a possible D gene (6 bases). Germline V gene sequence: CDR1 SGHAT, CDR2 FQNNGV. The CDR3 consists of 15 residues. Trimming cost V 2 bases and J 3 bases, with 14 bases left between them. The DNA of the CDR3 is TGTGCCAGCAGCTTACGAGGGGGATTCAACTACGAGCAGTACTTC. Residues: CASSLRGGFNYEQYF.

V gene TRBV5-1 combines with J gene TRBJ2-4; 9 nucleotides align to TRBD1. CDR1 SGHRS and CDR2 YFSETQ come from the germline V gene. V dropped 4 bases and J dropped 7; count of bases not matched to a gene: 9. The CDR3 consists of 15 residues. CDR3 amino acids: CASSTTGTGTNIQYF. Written as DNA, the CDR3 is TGCGCCAGCAGCACAACCGGGACAGGGACCAACATTCAGTACTTC.

V usage is TRBV5-6 and J usage is TRBJ2-7; 9 bases match TRBD2. This CDR3 comprises 15 residues. V lost 1 base and J lost 2; bases outside the gene matches: 4. Germline V gene sequence: CDR1 SGHDT, CDR2 YYEEEE. As DNA, the CDR3 is TGTGCCAGCAGCTTGATCGGCGGGAGGGCCTACGAGCAGTACTTC. Its translation: CASSLIGGRAYEQYF.

The rearrangement joins TRBV3-1 (or the pseudogene TRBV3-2) to TRBJ2-2, with D uncertain. V lost 6 bases and J lost 9, with 20 bases in between. This CDR3 comprises 15 residues. Germline values: CDR1 LGHDT, CDR2 YNNKEL (reference sequence). The DNA for the CDR3 is TGTGCCAGCAGTCACGGTGAGGCGGCGAGGCGGGAGCTGTTTTTT. Translating it yields CASSHGEAARRELFF.

V gene TRBV4-2 combines with J gene TRBJ2-5; 13 bases align to TRBD2. Germline loops: CDR1 LGHNA, CDR2 YNFKEQ. V trimming: 1 base; J trimming: 3 bases; junction bases outside the gene matches: 5. The CDR3 is made up of 17 amino acids. CDR3 protein: CASSQVLGLAGKETQYF. The CDR3 DNA is TGTGCCAGCAGCCAAGTATTGGGACTAGCGGGAAAAGAGACCCAGTACTTC.

This sequence joins TRBV6-2 or TRBV6-3 and TRBJ2-3; D ambiguous. The CDR3 loop spans 14 amino acids. The V end was cut by 4 bases, the J end by 2 bases, with 10 bases between. Germline lookup yields CDR1 MNHEY and CDR2 SVGEGT. The CDR3 region is CASSWPRVTDTQYF. CDR3 nucleotides: TGTGCCAGCAGTTGGCCTAGAGTCACAGATACGCAGTATTTT.

This rearrangement joins TRBV9 to TRBJ1-3, with D perhaps TRBD1 (6 bases). The CDR3 runs 14 residues. The V end was cut by 4 bases, the J end by 0 bases, with 8 bases between. Germline lookup yields CDR1 SGDLS and CDR2 YYNGEE. In DNA, the CDR3 is TGTGCCAGCAGCAGGGACAACTCTGGAAACACCATATATTTT. This codes for CASSRDNSGNTIYF.

This clone has only a few counts. The V call is TRBV7-9, the J call TRBJ2-3; D gene uncertain. CDR3 length: 14 amino acids. From germline, CDR1 is SEHNR and CDR2 FQNEAQ (reference sequence). The ends were cut back, 1 base at V and 3 bases at J, with 8 bases in the middle. The CDR3 spells CASSLVGSTDTQYF. The CDR3 DNA is TGTGCCAGCAGCTTAGTAGGAAGTACAGATACGCAGTATTTT.

V and J are TRBV7-9 and TRBJ2-1; D gene ambiguous. The CDR3 consists of 13 residues. Trimming stripped 1 base from V and 4 bases from J, with 5 bases between. Germline CDR1 is SEHNR and CDR2 is FQNEAQ (reference sequence). CDR3 nucleotide sequence: TGTGCCAGCAGCTTAGTTCTTTACAATGAGCAGTTCTTC. Translating it yields CASSLVLYNEQFF.

The chain joins TRBV19 to TRBJ1-1; 8 bases line up with TRBD1. Trimming removed 3 bases from V and 5 bases from J; junction bases left unmatched: 8. The CDR3 loop spans 15 amino acids. Germline V CDR1 and CDR2: LNHDA, SQIVND (reference sequence). CDR3 sequence (DNA): TGTGCCAGTAGTATTTTTGGACAGGGAGGGACTGAAGCTTTCTTT. It codes for CASSIFGQGGTEAFF.

CDR3 bases: TGCGCCAGCAGCCAAGGGGCGGTCCCACAGGGGGGCATCTACGAGCAGTACTTC. Protein: CASSQGAVPQGGIYEQYF. The genes are TRBV4-1 and TRBJ2-7; 8 nucleotides agree with TRBD1. Germline-derived CDR1 and CDR2 are MGHRA and YSYEKL. The CDR3 spans 18 residues. Trimming at V came to 1 base and at J to 3 bases, leaving 14 bases not matched to a gene.

The rearrangement uses TRBV4-1 and TRBJ1-1; maybe TRBD1 (5 bases). With 6 bases removed from V and 1 base from J, the gap between germline ends came to 12 bases. The germline CDR1 and CDR2 sequences are MGHRA and YSYEKL. The CDR3 is made up of 14 amino acids. The CDR3 DNA reads TGCGCCAGCAGAGGGACCCTTAGGAACACTGAAGCTTTCTTT. It translates to CASRGTLRNTEAFF.